This TCR beta chain was sequenced for a study of CD8 T cells in Susac syndrome. cDNA came from roughly 0.47 to 1 ug RNA primed by random hexamers. TCRdb reanalysed the immunoSEQ multiplex PCR reads using MiXCR and keeps one entry per CDR3 protein. This sample has 400,000 to 550,000 distinct CDR3 sequences, with more than 70% found just once. Sequencing of TCR beta was performed on blood CD8+ and CD4+ T cells. Relapsing-remitting disease, either stable or active, was present in the multiple sclerosis controls, who were treatment-naive patients. CDR1 is MNHEY, CDR2 SMNVEV, per germline (reference sequence). The CDR3 contains 11 residues. V was pared by 5 bases and J by 8 bases, with 9 bases between. This clonotype appeared a few times.

The receptor's source is a human donor with multiple sclerosis. The sequencing sample was made of CD8+ T cells from PBMCs. The gene calls are TRBV27 and TRBJ1-1, with D possibly being TRBD1 (6 bases). The CDR3, as DNA: TGTGCCAGCAGTGAAGGGACAGAAGCTTTCTTT. It specifies CASSEGTEAFF.